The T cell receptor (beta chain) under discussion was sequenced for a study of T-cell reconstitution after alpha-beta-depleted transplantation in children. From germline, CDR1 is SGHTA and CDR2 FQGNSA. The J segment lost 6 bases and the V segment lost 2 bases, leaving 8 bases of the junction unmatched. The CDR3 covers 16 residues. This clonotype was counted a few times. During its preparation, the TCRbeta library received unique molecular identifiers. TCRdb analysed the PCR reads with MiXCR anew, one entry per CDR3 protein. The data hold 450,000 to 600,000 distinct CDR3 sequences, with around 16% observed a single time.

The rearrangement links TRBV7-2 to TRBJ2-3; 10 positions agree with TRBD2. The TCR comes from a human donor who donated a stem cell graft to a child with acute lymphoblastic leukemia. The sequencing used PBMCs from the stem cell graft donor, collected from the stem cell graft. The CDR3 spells CASSLIGTSVLDTQYF. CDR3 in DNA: TGTGCCAGCAGCTTAATAGGGACTAGCGTGCTGGATACGCAGTATTTT.